What follows are 18 T cell receptor beta chains derived from one specimen sequenced in a study of cytomegalovirus exposure and HLA in healthy donors. Assay used: immunoSEQ multiplex PCR; TCRdb lists only in-frame clones, some missing. The sample holds some 250,000 clones, roughly 86% seen once. The material sequenced was PBMCs. Receptors were obtained from a woman aged 30 to 39 in good health and CMV-seropositive.

This sequence joins TRBV28 and TRBJ1-4, with TRBD1 matching over 8 bases. There are 14 residues in the CDR3. V dropped 6 bases and J dropped 8; count of bases not matched to a gene: 8. From germline, CDR1 is MDHEN and CDR2 SYDVKM. The CDR3 DNA sequence: TGTGCCAGCAGCCTCGGACAGGGCGGCGAAAAACTGTTTTTT. As protein: CASSLGQGGEKLFF.

The chain uses TRBV2 and TRBJ1-1, with no clear D. V lost 6 bases and J lost 0, with 5 bases in between. Germline V gives CDR1 SNHLY, CDR2 FYNNEI. The CDR3 sequence is 12 residues long. The CDR3 is CASRAMNTEAFF. The CDR3 nucleotides are TGTGCCAGCAGGGCCATGAACACTGAAGCTTTCTTT.

The count of this clone is one. V usage is TRBV6-4 and J usage is TRBJ2-3; D gene uncertain. The CDR3 consists of 13 residues. The V gene's germline CDR1 is MRHNA and CDR2 SNTAGT. Trimming shortened V by 7 bases and J by 2 bases, and 10 bases separated the two germline ends. This CDR3 is CASTLEDTDTQYF. The CDR3 DNA reads as TGTGCCAGCACTCTCGAGGACACAGATACGCAGTATTTT.

CDR3 amino acids: CASSLGGNEQFF. In DNA, the CDR3 is TGTGCCAGCAGCTTGGGAGGGAATGAGCAGTTCTTC. J is TRBJ2-1 and V is TRBV5-4; perhaps TRBD2 as D (5 bases). V gave up 0 bases and J gave up 7 bases, with 5 bases separating them. In germline, CDR1 is SGHNT, CDR2 YYREEE (reference sequence). This CDR3 is 12 amino acids long.

V gene TRBV27 combines with J gene TRBJ2-7, with TRBD2 matching over 11 bases. This CDR3 is 15 amino acids long. The germline CDR1 and CDR2 sequences are MNHEY and SMNVEV (reference sequence). Germline trimming cut 6 bases from V and 5 bases from J; bases unmatched to any gene: 9. CDR3 sequence (DNA): TGTGCCAGCAGCCCACTAGCGGGAGAGGGCAACGAGCAGTACTTC. It yields the protein CASSPLAGEGNEQYF.

Many counts were recorded for this clone. This sequence joins TRBV21-1 and TRBJ1-5; the D call TRBD1 from the table was never checked on the DNA. TRBV21-1 is a listed pseudogene. The CDR3 is 17 residues long. CDR3 sequence (DNA): TGTGCCAGCAGCAAAGGACAGGGGGCACATAGCAATCAGCCCCAGCATTTT. Translation gives CASSKGQGAHSNQPQHF.

The J gene is TRBJ2-1, the V gene TRBV5-1, with 7 positions matching TRBD1. The V and J ends lost 4 bases and 3 bases, in that order; junction bases with no gene match: 7. The CDR3 totals 15 residues. From germline, CDR1 is SGHRS and CDR2 YFSETQ. CDR3 in DNA: TGCGCCAGCAGCCTACCGGGACAGAGCTACAATGAGCAGTTCTTC. Translation: CASSLPGQSYNEQFF.

This clone was seen more than once but under ten times. This chain links TRBV28 with TRBJ2-2; D is perhaps TRBD2 (6 bases). This CDR3 comprises 15 residues. Per the germline V gene, CDR1 is MDHEN and CDR2 is SYDVKM. Trimming stripped 6 bases from V and 4 bases from J, with 15 bases between. The CDR3 loop is CASRKFPGGTGELFF. The CDR3 DNA sequence: TGTGCCAGCAGAAAGTTCCCCGGGGGCACCGGGGAGCTGTTTTTT.

CDR3 residues: CATSPLSGNTIYF. CDR3 sequence (DNA): TGTGCCACCAGTCCCTTATCGGGAAACACCATATATTTT. The V call is TRBV15, the J call TRBJ1-3; no clear D gene. Germline V CDR1 and CDR2: LNHNV, YYDKDF (reference sequence). The CDR3 is made up of 13 amino acids. Trimming cost V 6 bases and J 4 bases, with 10 bases left between them.

The chain employs TRBV27 and TRBJ2-3; 7 bases line up with TRBD1. CDR1 is MNHEY, CDR2 SMNVEV, per germline (reference sequence). This CDR3 region has 13 residues. The V and J ends lost 4 bases and 8 bases, in that order; junction bases with no gene match: 6. In nucleotides, the CDR3 is TGTGCCAGCAGTTCACAGGGGTTCGGTACGCAGTATTTT. The encoded protein is CASSSQGFGTQYF.

This rearrangement joins TRBV2 to TRBJ2-1, with 12 bases lining up with TRBD2. V shed 6 bases, J shed 5 bases, and the junction held 5 bases outside the gene matches. Germline V gene data show CDR1 as SNHLY and CDR2 as FYNNEI. This CDR3 spans 15 amino acids. The CDR3 protein is CASSGGLAGNNEQFF. Written as DNA, the CDR3 is TGTGCCAGCAGCGGAGGACTAGCGGGAAACAATGAGCAGTTCTTC.

V usage is TRBV27 and J usage is TRBJ1-2; tentative D call: TRBD1 (6 bases). This CDR3 comprises 16 residues. The germline gives CDR1 MNHEY, CDR2 SMNVEV (reference sequence). Trimming shortened V by 0 bases and J by 7 bases, and 18 bases separated the two germline ends. CDR3 sequence reads: CASSLSGPGAGGGYTF. The CDR3 bases are TGTGCCAGCAGTTTATCGGGCCCGGGGGCGGGAGGTGGCTACACCTTC.

The chain carries TRBV27 and TRBJ1-4; 8 positions match TRBD1. CDR1 and CDR2 (germline): MNHEY, SMNVEV (reference sequence). The CDR3 spans 15 residues. V shed 5 bases, J shed 3 bases, and the junction held 5 bases outside the gene matches. CDR3 residues: CASSRDRSANEKLFF. The CDR3 nucleotides read TGTGCCAGCAGTCGGGACAGGTCGGCTAATGAAAAACTGTTTTTT.

The gene calls are TRBV7-2 and TRBJ2-7; 12 bases map to TRBD1. Germline assignment: CDR1 SGHTA and CDR2 FQGNSA. This CDR3 comprises 15 residues. V dropped 3 bases and J dropped 5; count of bases not matched to a gene: 5. CDR3: CASSFARDRGHEQYF. Written as DNA, the CDR3 is TGTGCCAGCAGCTTTGCAAGGGACAGGGGGCACGAGCAGTACTTC. The full variable domain, with the rest looked up from reference TRBV7-2 and TRBJ2-7, is GAGVSQSPSNKVTEKGKDVELRCDPISGHTALYWYRQSLGQGLEFLIYFQGNSAPDKSGLPSDRFSAERTGGSVSTLTIQRTQQEDSAVYLCASSFARDRGHEQYFGPGTRLTVT.

This chain connects TRBV4-1 to TRBJ2-5; maybe TRBD2 (6 bases). V lost 1 base, J lost 0 bases, and 12 bases lay in between. Germline V gives CDR1 MGHRA, CDR2 YSYEKL. The CDR3 extends over 16 amino acids. The CDR3 loop is CASSQGGITYQETQYF. The CDR3 DNA reads TGCGCCAGCAGCCAAGGCGGGATCACGTACCAAGAGACCCAGTACTTC.

This clone has only one observation. The chain has TRBV27 and TRBJ1-2; 8 nucleotides line up with TRBD1. V shed 3 bases and J 6 bases; nucleotides not matched to a gene: 9. This CDR3 has 15 residues. The germline gives CDR1 MNHEY, CDR2 SMNVEV (reference sequence). CDR3 in amino acids: CASSFDPAGGDGYTF. The CDR3 bases are TGTGCCAGCAGTTTTGACCCGGCAGGGGGCGATGGCTACACCTTC.

The chain employs TRBV27 and TRBJ1-2, with 7 positions matching TRBD1. With 5 bases clipped from V and 3 bases from J, the junction kept 6 bases outside the gene matches. The CDR3 totals 14 residues. The V gene's germline CDR1 is MNHEY and CDR2 SMNVEV (reference sequence). Here the CDR3 reads CASSRGGADYGYTF. The DNA of the CDR3 is TGTGCCAGCAGTAGAGGGGGCGCGGACTATGGCTACACCTTC.

The J gene is TRBJ1-2, the V gene TRBV5-1; weak D call: TRBD1 (5 bases). In germline, CDR1 is SGHRS, CDR2 YFSETQ. The CDR3 extends over 12 amino acids. V lost 0 bases and J lost 6, with 6 bases in between. CDR3 DNA: TGCGCCAGCAGCTTGGAGGGGCATGGCTACACCTTC. Protein: CASSLEGHGYTF. The entire variable domain, with the rest obtained from reference TRBV5-1 and TRBJ1-2, is as follows: KAGVTQTPRYLIKTRGQQVTLSCSPISGHRSVSWYQQTPGQGLQFLFEYFSETQRNKGNFPGRFSGRQFSNSRSEMNVSTLELGDSALYLCASSLEGHGYTFGSGTRLTVV.